This is a list of T cell receptor beta chains from one sample in a study of cytomegalovirus exposure and HLA in healthy donors. Data came from immunoSEQ multiplex PCR; TCRdb stores just in-frame clones and leaves some out. The sample contains some 210,000 clones, 83% of which appear only once. Sequenced sample: PBMCs. The receptors stem from a woman aged 18-29 years in good health and CMV-seronegative. CDR3s include the opening cysteine and the closing phenylalanine or tryptophan.

TRBV28	TRBJ1-2	CASSLYGTGVYGYTF
TRBV6-1	TRBJ1-2	CASSETHNYGYTF
TRBV5-1	TRBJ1-2	CASSLDAGANYGYTF
TRBV4-1	TRBJ2-7	CASSQVNRVDYEQYF
TRBV5-1	TRBJ1-2	CASSLRQGPLYGYTF
TRBV10-1	TRBJ2-5	CASSDSQETQYF
TRBV2	TRBJ2-7	CASSSPPGQGARISYEQYF
TRBV7-8	TRBJ1-2	CASSLGRRYGYTF
TRBV11-2	TRBJ1-4	CASSLVQGPGEKLFF
TRBV5-1	TRBJ2-7	CASSLAVQDYEQYF
TRBV6-1	TRBJ1-1	CASSDRSKAFF
TRBV4-1	TRBJ1-5	CASSQDRRTEPNQPQHF
TRBV2	TRBJ1-1	CASSETGTENTEAFF
TRBV27	TRBJ2-1	CASRLGSEQFF
TRBV11-2	TRBJ2-1	CASSLVMSSRNEQFF
TRBV5-1	TRBJ1-5	CASSFGAGGNQPQHF
TRBV29-1	TRBJ2-5	CSVDLPGASGGGPQETQYF
TRBV27	TRBJ2-6	CASSFLFTSGANVLTF
TRBV29-1	TRBJ2-5	CSVEEGAETQYF
TRBV5-6	TRBJ2-1	CASSLYARSPFYNEQFF
TRBV7-3	TRBJ2-6	CASSPNRVPNSGANVLTF
TRBV5-1	TRBJ2-3	CASSLLPTGAGTDTQYF
TRBV5-1	TRBJ2-2	CASSLFGGADTGELFF
TRBV7-8	TRBJ1-1	CASTPVGSTEAFF
TRBV2	TRBJ1-5	CASSEDRGHGPQHF
TRBV6-6	TRBJ2-7	CASSYRGGAYEQYF
TRBV7-6	TRBJ2-1	CASSLAGTGSYNEQFF
TRBV5-5	TRBJ1-1	CASSLEGVRTEAFF
TRBV10-3	TRBJ2-1	CAIAPGEDEQFF
TRBV27	TRBJ1-2	CASSPNRDRARRYGYTF
TRBV2	TRBJ1-1	CARLFWQQGSDTEAFF
TRBV10-3	TRBJ1-5	CATKRQDGQPQHF
TRBV27	TRBJ2-1	CASSFLAGAQYNEQFF
TRBV27	TRBJ1-5	CASSLGGRGDQPQHF
TRBV10-3	TRBJ2-3	CAISESRDTQYF
TRBV10-2	TRBJ1-2	CASSDPGQVNYGYTF
TRBV11-2	TRBJ2-3	CASSFSVAGADTQYF
TRBV6-1	TRBJ1-5	CASSLPRGHSGPQHF
TRBV7-8	TRBJ1-2	CASSPGPAGDYGYTF
TRBV10-3	TRBJ2-7	CAISVQPSYEQYF
TRBV2	TRBJ1-5	CASSEAGPPKPQHF
TRBV30	TRBJ1-2	CAWDGVGYTF